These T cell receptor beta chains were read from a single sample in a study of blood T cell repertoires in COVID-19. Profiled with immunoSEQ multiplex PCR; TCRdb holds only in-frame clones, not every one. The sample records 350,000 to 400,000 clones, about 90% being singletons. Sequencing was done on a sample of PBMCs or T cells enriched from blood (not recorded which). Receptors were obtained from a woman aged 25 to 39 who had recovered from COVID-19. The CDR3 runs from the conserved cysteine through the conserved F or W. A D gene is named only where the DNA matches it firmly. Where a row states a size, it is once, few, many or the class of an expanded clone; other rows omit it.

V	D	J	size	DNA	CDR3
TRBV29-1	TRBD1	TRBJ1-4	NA	TGCAGCGCCCCGGGACAGGGAGGTGAAAAACTGTTTTTT	CSAPGQGGEKLFF
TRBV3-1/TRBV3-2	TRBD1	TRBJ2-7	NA	TGTGCCAGCAGCCCCCTCCACGGGACAGGGGTCGAGCAGTACTTC	CASSPLHGTGVEQYF
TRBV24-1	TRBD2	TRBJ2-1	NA	TGTGCCACCAGTGACCCGACTAGCGGGAGGGCCAATGAGCAGTTCTTC	CATSDPTSGRANEQFF
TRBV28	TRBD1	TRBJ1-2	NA	TGTGCCAGCAGTCTCAGGGGGCTAATCTATGGCTACACCTTC	CASSLRGLIYGYTF
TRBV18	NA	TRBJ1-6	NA	TGTGCCAGCTCACCACCAGGGGCCTATAATTCACCCCTCCACTTT	CASSPPGAYNSPLHF
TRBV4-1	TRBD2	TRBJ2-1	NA	TGCGCCAGCAGCCCCGGGACTAGCGGGAGGGCCGCCTACAATGAGCAGTTCTTC	CASSPGTSGRAAYNEQFF
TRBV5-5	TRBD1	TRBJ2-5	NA	TGTGCCAATACGACAGGGTCTGTTAAAAGGTTCAAGGAGACCCAGTACTTC	CANTTGSVKRFKETQYF
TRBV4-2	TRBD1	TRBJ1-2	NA	TGTGCCAGCAGCCCCCCGCAAGGACAGGGGCGCTATGGCTACACCTTC	CASSPPQGQGRYGYTF
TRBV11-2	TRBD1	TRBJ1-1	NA	TGTGCCAGCAGCTCCGGACAGGGGGCCGTTATGAACACTGAAGCTTTCTTT	CASSSGQGAVMNTEAFF
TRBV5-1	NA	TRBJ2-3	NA	TGCGCCAGCACCTACGGGGGAAGGGGCCCAGATACGCAGTATTTT	CASTYGGRGPDTQYF
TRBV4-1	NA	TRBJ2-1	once	TGCGCCAGCAGCCAAGACTCCGGGGATAATGAGCAGTTCTTC	CASSQDSGDNEQFF
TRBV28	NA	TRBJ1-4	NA	TGTGCCAGCAGTTCTTACCGAGGTGCAACTAATGAAAAACTGTTTTTT	CASSSYRGATNEKLFF
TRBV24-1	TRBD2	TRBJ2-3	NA	TGTGCCACCAGTGATTTTGCGGGAGTTGGCACAGATACGCAGTATTTT	CATSDFAGVGTDTQYF
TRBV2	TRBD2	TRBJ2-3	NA	TGTGCCAGCAGGCGACTAGCGGCCAGCACAGATACGCAGTATTTT	CASRRLAASTDTQYF
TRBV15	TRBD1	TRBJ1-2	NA	TGTGCCACCAGCAGAGCGTCCAGGGGGCGCGGGGGCTACACCTTC	CATSRASRGRGGYTF
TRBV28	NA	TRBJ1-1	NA	TGTGCCAGCAGTTTAATCGGGAACACTGAAGCTTTCTTT	CASSLIGNTEAFF